The T cell receptor (beta chain) under discussion was sequenced for a study of early T cells in non-severe SARS-CoV-2 infection. There are a few counts of this clonotype. Its specificity is unknown. Each single cDNA molecule received a unique molecular identifier. TCRdb re-analysed the 5' RACE reads in MiXCR, keeping a single row per CDR3 protein. The sample holds 85,000 to 90,000 distinct CDR3 sequences, 11% to 15% seen once. General study findings and limits: Missing private and CD4 specificities, VDJdb matching favored anti-spike CD8 responses.

The CDR3 is 16 residues long. Trimming left V 4 bases short and J 0 bases short, with 12 bases between. Germline V gene data show CDR1 as SGHTA and CDR2 as FQGNSA. The specimen was whole blood. This receptor was identified in an adult who was a healthcare worker with PCR-confirmed SARS-CoV-2 infection or an uninfected control (not recorded which). This rearrangement joins TRBV7-2 to TRBJ2-2; D may be TRBD1 (6 bases). DNA of the CDR3: TGTGCCAGCAGCTCCAGGGGCCCAGCGAACACCGGGGAGCTGTTTTTT. Residues: CASSSRGPANTGELFF.